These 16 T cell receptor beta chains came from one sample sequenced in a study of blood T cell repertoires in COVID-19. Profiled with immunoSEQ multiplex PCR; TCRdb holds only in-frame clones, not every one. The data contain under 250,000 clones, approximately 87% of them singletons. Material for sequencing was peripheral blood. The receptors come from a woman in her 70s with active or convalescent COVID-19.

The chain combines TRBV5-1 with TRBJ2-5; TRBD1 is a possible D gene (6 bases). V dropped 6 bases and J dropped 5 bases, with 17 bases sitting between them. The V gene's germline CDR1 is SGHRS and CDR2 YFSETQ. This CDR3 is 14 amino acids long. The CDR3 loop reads CASNEVQGEETQYF. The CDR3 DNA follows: TGCGCCAGCAATGAGGTACAGGGCGAGGAGACCCAGTACTTC.

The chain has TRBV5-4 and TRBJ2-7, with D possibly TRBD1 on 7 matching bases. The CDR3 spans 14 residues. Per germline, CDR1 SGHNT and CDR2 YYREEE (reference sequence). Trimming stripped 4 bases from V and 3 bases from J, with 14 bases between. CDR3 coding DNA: TGTGCCAGCAGCCAACGACAGGGAGGCTACGAGCAGTACTTC. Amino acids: CASSQRQGGYEQYF.

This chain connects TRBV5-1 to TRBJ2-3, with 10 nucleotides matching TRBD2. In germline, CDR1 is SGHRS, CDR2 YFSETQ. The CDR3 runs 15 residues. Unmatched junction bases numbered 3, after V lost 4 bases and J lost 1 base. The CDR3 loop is CASSVGTSGTDTQYF. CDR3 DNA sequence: TGCGCCAGCAGCGTCGGGACTAGCGGCACAGATACGCAGTATTTT. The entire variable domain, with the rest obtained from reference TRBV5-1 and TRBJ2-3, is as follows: KAGVTQTPRYLIKTRGQQVTLSCSPISGHRSVSWYQQTPGQGLQFLFEYFSETQRNKGNFPGRFSGRQFSNSRSEMNVSTLELGDSALYLCASSVGTSGTDTQYFGPGTRLTVL.

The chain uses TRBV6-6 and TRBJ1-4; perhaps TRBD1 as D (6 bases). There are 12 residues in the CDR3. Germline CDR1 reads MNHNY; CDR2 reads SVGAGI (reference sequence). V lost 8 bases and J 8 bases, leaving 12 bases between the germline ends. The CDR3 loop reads CASSYRVEKLFF. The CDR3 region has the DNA TGTGCCAGCTCCTACAGGGTGGAAAAACTGTTTTTT.

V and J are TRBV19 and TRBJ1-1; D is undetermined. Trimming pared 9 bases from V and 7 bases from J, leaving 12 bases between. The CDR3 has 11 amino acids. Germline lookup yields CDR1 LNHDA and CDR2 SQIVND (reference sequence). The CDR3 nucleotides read TGTGCCAGCCTCACTGCCGGTGAAGCTTTCTTT. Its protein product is CASLTAGEAFF. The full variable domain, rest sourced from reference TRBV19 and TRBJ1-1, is DGGITQSPKYLFRKEGQNVTLSCEQNLNHDAMYWYRQDPGQGLRLIYYSQIVNDFQKGDIAEGYSVSREKKESFPLTVTSAQKNPTAFYLCASLTAGEAFFGQGTRLTVV.

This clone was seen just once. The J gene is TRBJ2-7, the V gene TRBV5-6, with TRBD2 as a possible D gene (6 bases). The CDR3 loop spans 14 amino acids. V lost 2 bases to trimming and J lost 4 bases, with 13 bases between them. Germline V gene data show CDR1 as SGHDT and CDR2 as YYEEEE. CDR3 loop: CASSLNPRGYEQYF. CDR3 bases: TGTGCCAGCAGCTTAAACCCCCGGGGGTACGAGCAGTACTTC.

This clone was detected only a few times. The CDR3, as DNA: TGTGCCAGCAGTGAAATAACGGTAACTAATGAAAAACTGTTTTTT. Translated: CASSEITVTNEKLFF. The rearrangement links TRBV2 to TRBJ1-4, with D unresolved. The length of the CDR3 is 15 residues. Germline V gene lookup returns CDR1 SNHLY and CDR2 FYNNEI. V dropped 2 bases and J dropped 1 base, with 8 bases sitting between them.

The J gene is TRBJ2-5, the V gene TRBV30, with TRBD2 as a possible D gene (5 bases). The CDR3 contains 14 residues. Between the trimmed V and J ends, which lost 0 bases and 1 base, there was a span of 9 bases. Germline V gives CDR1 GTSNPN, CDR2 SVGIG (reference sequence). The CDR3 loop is CAWSVGASQETQYF. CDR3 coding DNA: TGTGCCTGGAGTGTGGGAGCCTCCCAAGAGACCCAGTACTTC.

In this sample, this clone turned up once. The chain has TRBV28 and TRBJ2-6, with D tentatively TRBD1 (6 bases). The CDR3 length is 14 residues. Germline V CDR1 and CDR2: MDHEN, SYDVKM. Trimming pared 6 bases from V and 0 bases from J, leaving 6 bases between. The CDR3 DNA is TGTGCCAGCAGACAGGGCTCTGGGGCCAACGTCCTGACTTTC. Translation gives CASRQGSGANVLTF.

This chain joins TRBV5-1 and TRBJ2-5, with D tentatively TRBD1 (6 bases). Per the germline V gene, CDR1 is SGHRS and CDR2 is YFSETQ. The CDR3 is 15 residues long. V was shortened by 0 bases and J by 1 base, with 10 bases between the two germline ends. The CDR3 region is CASSLVLTGQETQYF. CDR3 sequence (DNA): TGCGCCAGCAGCTTGGTCCTGACAGGCCAAGAGACCCAGTACTTC.

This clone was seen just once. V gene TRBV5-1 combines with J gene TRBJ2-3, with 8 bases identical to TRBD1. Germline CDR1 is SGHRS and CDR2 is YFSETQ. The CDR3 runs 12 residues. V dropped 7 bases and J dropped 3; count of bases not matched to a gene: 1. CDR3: CASRQGTDTQYF. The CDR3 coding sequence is TGCGCCAGCCGACAGGGGACAGATACGCAGTATTTT.

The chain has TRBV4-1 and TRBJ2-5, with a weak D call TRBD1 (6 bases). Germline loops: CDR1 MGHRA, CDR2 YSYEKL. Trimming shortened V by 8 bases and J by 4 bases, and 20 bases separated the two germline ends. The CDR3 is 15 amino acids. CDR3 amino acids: CASSPQAVGGETQYF. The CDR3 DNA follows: TGCGCCAGCTCTCCCCAGGCTGTAGGGGGAGAGACCCAGTACTTC.

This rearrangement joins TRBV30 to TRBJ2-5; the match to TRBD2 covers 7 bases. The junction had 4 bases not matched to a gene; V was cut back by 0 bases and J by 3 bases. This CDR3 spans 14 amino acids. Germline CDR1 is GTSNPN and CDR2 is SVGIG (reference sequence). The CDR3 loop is CAWSVGGGEETQYF. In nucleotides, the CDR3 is TGTGCCTGGAGTGTAGGTGGGGGGGAAGAGACCCAGTACTTC. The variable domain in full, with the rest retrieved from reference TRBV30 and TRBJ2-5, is SQTIHQWPATLVQPVGSPLSLECTVEGTSNPNLYWYRQAAGRGLQLLFYSVGIGQISSEVPQNLSASRPQDRQFILSSKKLLLSDSGFYLCAWSVGGGEETQYFGPGTRLLVL.

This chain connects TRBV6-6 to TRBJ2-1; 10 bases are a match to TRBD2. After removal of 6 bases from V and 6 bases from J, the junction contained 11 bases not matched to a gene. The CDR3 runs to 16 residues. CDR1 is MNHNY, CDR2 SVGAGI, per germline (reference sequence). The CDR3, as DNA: TGTGCCAGCAGACCAGGAGGACTAGCGGAGCGCAATGAGCAGTTCTTC. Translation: CASRPGGLAERNEQFF.

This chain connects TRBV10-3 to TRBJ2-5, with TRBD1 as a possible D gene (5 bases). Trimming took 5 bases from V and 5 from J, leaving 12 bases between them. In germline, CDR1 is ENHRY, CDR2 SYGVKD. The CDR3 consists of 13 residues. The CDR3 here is CAISRTREETQYF. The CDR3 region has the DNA TGTGCCATCAGTCGGACACGAGAGGAGACCCAGTACTTC.

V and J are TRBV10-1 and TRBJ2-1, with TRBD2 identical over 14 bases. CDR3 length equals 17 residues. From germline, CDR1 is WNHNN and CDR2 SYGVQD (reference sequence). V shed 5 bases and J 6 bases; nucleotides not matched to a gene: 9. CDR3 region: CASSIGTSGSRGNEQFF. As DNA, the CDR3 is TGCGCCAGCAGTATCGGGACTAGCGGGAGTCGTGGCAATGAGCAGTTCTTC.